The 21 T cell receptor beta chains below all came from one sample that was sequenced in a study of vaccination and CD4 T cells after COVID-19 (dated by TCRdb to between 2022 and 2023). This specimen's treatment or condition label, interpreted: approximately nine-day PBMC culture with coronavirus spike peptide pools or control peptides (ViraFEST assay). CD4+ T cells from unexposed donors were collected before the COVID-19 pandemic (2011-2018). Libraries were constructed by PCR. The data were produced on an Illumina iSeq 100. TCR sequencing of DNA from cultured CD4+ T cells used the Oncomine TCR Beta short-read assay at the Johns Hopkins FTIC core. In-frame beta chains were kept once TCRdb had trimmed the public reads at Q25 with fastp and called clones with MiXCR. When rows share a CDR3 protein, they turn into one entry using the most common DNA and genes. The sample table contains approximately 8,000 distinct CDR3 sequences; only one count was recorded for around 50% of them. Jointly, the top ten make up nearly 25% of the sample.

The antigens for these receptors are not known. The sequenced material came from CD4+ T cells from blood, cultured in vitro. Every receptor here comes from a human donor in good health.

The V call is TRBV7-9, the J call TRBJ1-5; D possibly corresponds to TRBD1 (6 bases). CDR1 and CDR2 from the germline V gene are SEHNR and FQNEAQ (reference sequence). V was pared by 1 base and J by 10 bases, with 11 bases between. The CDR3 is 13 residues long. The CDR3 bases are TGTGCCAGCAGCTTAGGAGGGACACCACCCCAGCATTTT. As protein: CASSLGGTPPQHF.

This chain joins TRBV2 and TRBJ1-5; TRBD1 aligns across 8 bases. This CDR3 contains 13 residues. Trimming took 7 bases from V and 6 from J; bases not matched to a gene: 5. The germline V gene has CDR1 SNHLY and CDR2 FYNNEI. The chain's CDR3 is CASNRGSGQPQHF. Written as DNA, the CDR3 is TGTGCCAGCAACAGGGGGTCTGGTCAGCCCCAGCATTTT. Supplemented by reference TRBV2 and TRBJ1-5, the full variable domain reads EPEVTQTPSHQVTQMGQEVILRCVPISNHLYFYWYRQILGQKVEFLVSFYNNEISEKSEIFDDQFSVERPDGSNFTLKIRSTKLEDSAMYFCASNRGSGQPQHFGDGTRLSIL.

The chain is built from TRBV6-2 or TRBV6-3 and TRBJ2-1, with TRBD2 identical over 9 bases. Germline CDR1 and CDR2: MNHEY and SVGEGT. The CDR3 covers 15 residues. After removal of 10 bases from V and 9 bases from J, the junction contained 16 bases not matched to a gene. CDR3 in amino acids: CATQSRAGGTVEQFF. CDR3 bases: TGTGCCACTCAGAGTAGGGCGGGGGGGACGGTTGAGCAGTTCTTC.

Only a few counts were recorded for this clonotype. The chain employs TRBV6-5 and TRBJ1-6; no clear D. Trimming shortened V by 1 base and J by 8 bases, and 3 bases separated the two germline ends. The CDR3 runs to 12 residues. The germline V gene encodes CDR1 MNHEY and CDR2 SVGAGI. In DNA form, the CDR3 reads TGTGCCAGCAGTTACTTGGATTCACCCCTCCACTTT. The encoded protein is CASSYLDSPLHF.

This clonotype was observed once. The chain has TRBV7-2 and TRBJ1-6; D is undetermined. The V end was cut by 7 bases, the J end by 9 bases, with 19 bases between. Germline V gives CDR1 SGHTA, CDR2 FQGNSA. The CDR3 runs 15 residues. CDR3 protein: CASTYLRVRGSPLHF. The CDR3 DNA reads as TGTGCCAGCACCTACTTAAGGGTCCGCGGTTCACCCCTCCACTTT. Full variable domain (rest looked up from reference TRBV7-2 and TRBJ1-6): GAGVSQSPSNKVTEKGKDVELRCDPISGHTALYWYRQSLGQGLEFLIYFQGNSAPDKSGLPSDRFSAERTGGSVSTLTIQRTQQEDSAVYLCASTYLRVRGSPLHFGNGTRLTVT.

This clonotype was seen only a few times. In DNA form, the CDR3 reads TGTGCCACCAGCAGAGATTGGGCAGTCTCGAGGACTGAAGCTTTCTTT. Its translation is CATSRDWAVSRTEAFF. J is TRBJ1-1 and V is TRBV15; no clear D. CDR3 length: 16 amino acids. V was shortened by 0 bases and J by 5 bases, with 16 bases between the two germline ends. The germline gives CDR1 LNHNV, CDR2 YYDKDF (reference sequence).

This clonotype was observed a handful of times. The chain carries TRBV6-1 and TRBJ2-3, with D hard to call. The V gene's germline CDR1 is MNHNS and CDR2 SASEGT. Trimming removed 3 bases from V and 6 bases from J, with 10 bases in between. This CDR3 spans 13 amino acids. The CDR3 coding sequence is TGTGCCAGCAGTGATCGAGTAGGGGATACGCAGTATTTT. Protein: CASSDRVGDTQYF.

This chain connects TRBV10-3 to TRBJ1-5; 8 bases are a match to TRBD1. Germline lookup yields CDR1 ENHRY and CDR2 SYGVKD. The CDR3 spans 18 residues. Trimming took 11 bases from V and 7 from J; bases not matched to a gene: 25. DNA of the CDR3: TGTGCCGCAACCCTCCGAGCTAGACAGGGGCCTCCTGTCCAGCCCCAGCATTTT. Translation gives CAATLRARQGPPVQPQHF.

The CDR3 nucleotides are TGTGCCAGTAAAACCCAGGGGTACACTGAAGCTTTCTTT. Residues: CASKTQGYTEAFF. This rearrangement joins TRBV19 to TRBJ1-1, with TRBD1 as a possible D gene (6 bases). Trimming stripped 7 bases from V and 3 bases from J, with 12 bases between. Per the germline V gene, CDR1 is LNHDA and CDR2 is SQIVND (reference sequence). The CDR3 sequence is 13 residues long.

By share, this clonotype counts as medium-sized (0.01 to 0.1%). The chain couples TRBV11-2 to TRBJ2-3, with 8 positions matching TRBD2. Unmatched junction bases numbered 9, after V lost 3 bases and J lost 10 bases. Germline V gene sequence: CDR1 SGHAT, CDR2 FQNNGV. The CDR3 is 14 amino acids. The CDR3 DNA sequence: TGTGCCAGCAGCTTGGCTGGCGGGGGGCATTCGCAGTATTTT. This codes for CASSLAGGGHSQYF.

The chain employs TRBV19 and TRBJ1-5; D gene ambiguous. Germline V lookup: CDR1 LNHDA, CDR2 SQIVND (reference sequence). The V end lost 6 bases, the J end lost 0 bases, and 9 bases lay between the germline ends. The CDR3 length is 14 residues. The CDR3 spells CASSGLDSNQPQHF. In nucleotides, the CDR3 is TGTGCCAGTAGCGGGCTGGATAGCAATCAGCCCCAGCATTTT.

This clonotype was picked up a small number of times. This chain uses TRBV7-8 with TRBJ1-5, with TRBD1 matching 8 bases. V gave up 5 bases and J gave up 7 bases; unmatched junction bases: 10. Germline V gene sequence: CDR1 SGHVS, CDR2 FQNEAQ. CDR3 length: 15 amino acids. The CDR3 loop reads CASSENRQGRQPQHF. The CDR3 region has the DNA TGTGCCAGCAGCGAAAACCGACAGGGGCGACAGCCCCAGCATTTT.

The genes are TRBV7-6 and TRBJ2-5; TRBD2 matches 8 bases. Germline CDR1 reads SGHVS; CDR2 reads FNYEAQ. J lost 4 bases, V lost 1 base, and 8 bases had no gene match. This CDR3 contains 16 residues. CDR3 sequence reads: CASSLGFRGLGETQYF. The CDR3, as DNA: TGTGCCAGCAGCTTAGGGTTCAGGGGACTAGGAGAGACCCAGTACTTC.

This clonotype appeared a few times. The CDR3 is CASSRGNGRTPIYGYTF. CDR3 DNA: TGTGCCAGCAGCAGAGGGAACGGAAGAACCCCCATCTATGGCTACACCTTC. V and J are TRBV6-1 and TRBJ1-2; D not resolved. Trimming took off 6 bases at V and 4 bases at J, with 24 bases between the two ends. CDR1 MNHNS and CDR2 SASEGT come from the germline V gene. This CDR3 spans 17 amino acids.

This chain joins TRBV11-2 and TRBJ1-5; 12 nucleotides align to TRBD1. CDR3 length: 15 residues. Germline V gene lookup returns CDR1 SGHAT and CDR2 FQNNGV. The V and J ends lost 3 bases and 6 bases, in that order; junction bases with no gene match: 3. CDR3 loop: CASSLGQGASQPQHF. The CDR3 nucleotides read TGTGCCAGCAGCTTGGGACAGGGGGCGTCTCAGCCCCAGCATTTT.

The V gene is TRBV6-5, the J gene TRBJ1-4; D is possibly TRBD1 (5 bases). CDR1 is MNHEY and CDR2 is SVGAGI in the germline V gene. Between the trimmed V and J ends, which lost 4 bases and 12 bases, there was a span of 15 bases. This CDR3 spans 13 amino acids. The CDR3 here is CASSSRDVNELFF. The CDR3 DNA reads TGTGCCAGCAGTTCCCGGGACGTGAACGAACTGTTTTTT.

This clonotype was seen just once. The gene calls are TRBV5-6 and TRBJ1-2, with D possibly being TRBD1 (5 bases). V was pared by 1 base and J by 4 bases, with 14 bases between. This CDR3 comprises 15 residues. CDR1 SGHDT and CDR2 YYEEEE come from the germline V gene. The CDR3, as DNA: TGTGCCAGCAGCTTGAGCGGGACGGGGAGCTATGGCTACACCTTC. Translating it yields CASSLSGTGSYGYTF.

This clonotype occurred a few times. V usage is TRBV7-9 and J usage is TRBJ1-1; no clear D. The CDR3 has 13 residues. Germline CDR1 and CDR2: SEHNR and FQNEAQ (reference sequence). The germline V and J ends were trimmed by 4 bases and 8 bases, with 14 bases remaining between them. This CDR3 reads CASSSDLLVEAFF. The CDR3 bases are TGTGCCAGCAGCTCCGACCTTCTGGTGGAAGCTTTCTTT.

The chain carries TRBV28 and TRBJ1-1; perhaps TRBD1 as D (6 bases). CDR1 is MDHEN and CDR2 is SYDVKM in the germline V gene. The CDR3 runs to 12 residues. The V end lost 2 bases, the J end lost 7 bases, and 8 bases lay between the germline ends. The CDR3 is CASSLGQFEAFF. For the CDR3, the DNA is TGTGCCAGCAGTTTAGGACAGTTTGAAGCTTTCTTT.

In this sample, this clonotype turned up a few times. An end of the junction differs from the germline gene, which may be a read error. V and J are TRBV15 and TRBJ2-2; D ambiguous. Germline CDR1 is LNHNV and CDR2 is YYDKDF (reference sequence). The length of the CDR3 is 14 residues. The CDR3: CATSRDPNTGELFF. CDR3 nucleotides: TGTGCCACCAGCAGAGATCCGAATACCGGGGAGCTGTTTTTT.

The chain links TRBV6-2 or TRBV6-3 to TRBJ2-2; D remains ambiguous. Trimming left V 6 bases short and J 11 bases short, with 10 bases between. The CDR3 covers 11 residues. Germline-derived CDR1 and CDR2 are MNHEY and SVGEGT. The CDR3 nucleotides read TGTGCCAGCAGAGACCGGGCAGAGCTGTTTTTT. Translating it yields CASRDRAELFF.